This TCR beta chain derives from a study of OX40 agonist ivuxolimab in advanced cancers. For the wider study: Ivuxolimab was an agonistic, fully human IgG2 monoclonal antibody directed against OX40 (CD134), a costimulatory receptor. Intravenous ivuxolimab was administered to patients every 2 weeks at six dose levels: 0.01, 0.1, 0.3, 1.5, 3 and 10 mg/kg. Of the roughly 51 patients in dose escalation, some 19 had hepatocellular carcinoma, about 15 had melanoma, 9 had renal cell carcinoma and 9 had head and neck cancer. A male proportion of about 79% and a mean age of approximately 62 years, ranging from 23 to 79, were recorded for the dose-escalation cohort. Prior anti-PD-1, anti-PD-L1 or anti-CTLA-4 therapy was permitted, and 40% of dose-escalation patients had received checkpoint inhibitors. Three dose-escalation patients achieved partial responses, one with hepatocellular carcinoma and two with cutaneous melanoma. The purpose of peripheral TCRbeta sequencing was to test whether ivuxolimab changed TCR sequence diversity and led to clonal T-cell expansion. The paper reports the monotherapy dose-escalation portion (N of about 52 patients) of the phase I ivuxolimab trial. Broad study findings and their caveats: After ivuxolimab, CD8+ T cells had more expanded clones than CD4+ T cells on average. Low levels of normalized T-cell clonal expansion were also shown by some nonresponding patients. In partial responders in the 0.1-3.0 mg/kg groups, normalized peripheral clonal expansion was found to be among the lowest, especially among CD8+ T cells. At doses from 0.1 to 3.0 mg/kg, clonal expansion was seen in both CD4+ and CD8+ blood T cells between baseline and week 6. Antigen specificity was not determined for the clonally expanded peripheral T cells.

A word on this clone: No antigen is known for it. Base qualities were left out, and no much larger clone turns up one base away.

The trial excluded patients who had a history of autoimmune disease or who were on systemic immunosuppression. Peripheral blood for TCR sequencing was drawn from every dose cohort at baseline, at cycle 4 day 1 and at cycle 7 day 1. The samples were drawn from a first-in-human, open-label, multicenter phase I dose-escalation trial of ivuxolimab. Adults with locally advanced or metastatic melanoma, renal cell, hepatocellular, or head and neck squamous cell carcinoma were enrolled in the trial. CD4+ and CD8+ T cells were sorted separately from peripheral blood before TCR sequencing. At the junction V is shortened by 4 bases and J by 2 bases, with 13 bases in between. The CDR3 has 15 amino acids, counting the end cysteine and phenylalanine. Only CDR3 DNA remains: 45 bases, in frame from the first base. The CDR1 and CDR2 encoded by the germline V gene are SGDLS and YYNGEE. To sequence the TCRbeta CDR3 region, genomic DNA was isolated from the sorted cells. The immunoSEQ Assay was used for sequencing of TCRbeta CDR3 regions. TCRdb obtained this table from immuneACCESS and retained in-frame rearrangements with V and J assigned. These tables miss some clones; where compared with another copy, unresolved V genes account for less than half of the shortfall, and the remainder is unexplained. The sample has fewer than 90,000 clones on record, about 82% of them singletons. Approximately 1% of the sample rests with the top ten.

Specimen: CD4+ or CD8+ T cells sorted from blood, collected in a trial of the OX40 agonist ivuxolimab. The chain is made from TRBV9 and TRBJ1-5, and TRBD1 may be the D gene, going by 6 matching bases. The receptor was isolated from an adult with an advanced solid tumor such as melanoma, head and neck, liver or kidney cancer. The encoded CDR3 is CASSTRSGGNQPQHF. Read as DNA, the sequence is TGTGCCAGCAGCACCCGGTCAGGGGGCAATCAGCCCCAGCATTTT.